This TCR beta chain is from a study of blood T cell repertoires in COVID-19 (dated by TCRdb to between 2020 and 2021). For the wider study: Samples from collaborators originated in the United States, Italy and Spain and spanned both the acute and convalescent phases of COVID-19. The prospective study material was composed of cDNA or gDNA derived from T cells, B-cell-depleted T cells, or PBMCs. Deeply sampled blood TCRbeta repertoires from subjects exposed to, actively infected with, or recovered from COVID-19 were included in the dataset. The repertoires were released in a freely available public database meant as a resource for research on the immune response to SARS-CoV-2. The samples were drawn from two sources: the first 160 participants of the ongoing ImmuneRACE study, and 1,200 or so subjects contributed by 6 global collaborators. Nearly every sample came with metadata listing a de-identified subject ID, COVID-19 status, age in years and sex. Where available, HLA class I and class II types were taken from metadata supplied by the sample provider and were not determined by assay-based typing.

The immunoSEQ Assay, a bias-controlled multiplex PCR, was used to amplify TCRbeta CDR3 regions from genomic DNA. Regarding the original processing steps: Nucleated cell counts per sample were estimated from amplification of reference gene primers within the assay. Sequence reads were collapsed and filtered to measure the absolute abundance of every unique TCRbeta CDR3 rearrangement. For each sample, productive Simpson clonality was calculated by taking the square root of Simpson's diversity index across productive rearrangements. TCRdb provides this immuneACCESS table in a form limited to in-frame rearrangements. Some clones are lacking; in checked studies, under half of them reflect an unresolved V gene, and why the rest are absent is not known. Clone size and V and J calls were adopted from that table, with D and trimming inferred from the DNA. This sample has roughly 150,000 clones in its table, and roughly 83% of those were observed once. The top ten constitute roughly 5% of the sample.

This clone was counted once. Its specific antigen is unknown. Base qualities are missing; no much larger clone stands one base away. The research as a whole found: The quantity of clinical and demographic metadata differed by source and by participant and was supplied without curation.

In the prospective study, participants were about 18 to 100 years old, resided in 24 geographic areas of the United States, and were enrolled through a virtual design. Cohort assignment in the prospective study relied on participant-reported clinical history from a screening survey and a study questionnaire. Exposed participants had been in contact, within 2 weeks of entering the study, with a person who had a PCR-confirmed or clinician-diagnosed case of COVID-19. In the prospective study, whole blood, serum and a nasopharyngeal or oropharyngeal swab were collected from each participant by mobile phlebotomists. Additional blood draws and questionnaires over an approximately 2-month period could optionally be provided by prospective study participants. Blood samples from the prospective study were shipped frozen or at room temperature prior to DNA extraction. The sequencing sample was made of PBMCs or T cells enriched from blood (not recorded which). This sequence was found in a man between 65 and 79 years old who had been exposed to COVID-19.

The DNA sequence is given as TGTGCCAGCAGCCTGGGGGGGCAGCGCTATGGCTACACCTTC. It codes for CASSLGGQRYGYTF. The V and J segments used are TRBV5-4 and TRBJ1-2; TRBD1 might be the D gene, on 6 matching bases. V sheds 4 bases and J sheds 4 bases, leaving 14 bases between their ends. The germline V gene (reference sequence) specifies SGHNT as CDR1 and YYREEE as CDR2. Inclusive of the bounding cysteine and phenylalanine, the CDR3 is 14 residues long. The entry retains the CDR3 DNA only, 42 bases that are in frame from base 1.